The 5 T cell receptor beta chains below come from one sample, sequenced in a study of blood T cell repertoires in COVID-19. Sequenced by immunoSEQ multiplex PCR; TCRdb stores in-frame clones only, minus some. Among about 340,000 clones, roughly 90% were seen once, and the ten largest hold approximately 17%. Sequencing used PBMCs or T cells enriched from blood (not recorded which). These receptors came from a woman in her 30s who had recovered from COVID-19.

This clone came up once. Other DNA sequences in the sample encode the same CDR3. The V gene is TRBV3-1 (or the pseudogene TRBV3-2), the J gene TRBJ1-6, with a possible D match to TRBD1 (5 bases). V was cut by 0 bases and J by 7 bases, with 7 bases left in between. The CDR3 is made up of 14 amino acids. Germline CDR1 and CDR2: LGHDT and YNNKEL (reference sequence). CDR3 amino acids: CASSQDGGNSPLHF. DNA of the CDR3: TGTGCCAGCAGCCAAGATGGGGGGAATTCACCCCTCCACTTT.

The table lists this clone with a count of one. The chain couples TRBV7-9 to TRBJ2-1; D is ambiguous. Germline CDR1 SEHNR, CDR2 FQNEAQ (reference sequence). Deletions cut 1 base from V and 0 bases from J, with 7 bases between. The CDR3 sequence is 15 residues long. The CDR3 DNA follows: TGTGCCAGCAGCTTAGTTCTTAGCTCCTACAATGAGCAGTTCTTC. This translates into CASSLVLSSYNEQFF.

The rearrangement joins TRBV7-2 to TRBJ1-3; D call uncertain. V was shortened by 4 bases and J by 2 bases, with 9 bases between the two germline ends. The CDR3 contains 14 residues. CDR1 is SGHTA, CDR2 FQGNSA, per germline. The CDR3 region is CASSSGVTGNTIYF. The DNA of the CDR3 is TGTGCCAGCAGCTCCGGGGTAACTGGAAACACCATATATTTT.

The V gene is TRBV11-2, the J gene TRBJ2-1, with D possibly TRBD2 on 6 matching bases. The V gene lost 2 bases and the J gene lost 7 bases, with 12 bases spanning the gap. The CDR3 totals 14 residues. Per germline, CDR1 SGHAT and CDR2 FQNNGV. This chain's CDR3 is CASSLIGGRNEQFF. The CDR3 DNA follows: TGTGCCAGCAGCTTAATCGGGGGTAGGAATGAGCAGTTCTTC. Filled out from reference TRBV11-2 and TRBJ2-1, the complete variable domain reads EAGVAQSPRYKIIEKRQSVAFWCNPISGHATLYWYQQILGQGPKLLIQFQNNGVVDDSQLPKDRFSAERLKGVDSTLKIQPAKLEDSAVYLCASSLIGGRNEQFFGPGTRLTVL.

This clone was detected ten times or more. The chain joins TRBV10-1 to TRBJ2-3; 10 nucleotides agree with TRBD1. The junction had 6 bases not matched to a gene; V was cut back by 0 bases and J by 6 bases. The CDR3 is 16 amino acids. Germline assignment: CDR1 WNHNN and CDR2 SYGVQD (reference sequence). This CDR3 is CASSESGTGVKDTQYF. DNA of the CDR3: TGCGCCAGCAGTGAGTCCGGGACAGGGGTGAAGGATACGCAGTATTTT.